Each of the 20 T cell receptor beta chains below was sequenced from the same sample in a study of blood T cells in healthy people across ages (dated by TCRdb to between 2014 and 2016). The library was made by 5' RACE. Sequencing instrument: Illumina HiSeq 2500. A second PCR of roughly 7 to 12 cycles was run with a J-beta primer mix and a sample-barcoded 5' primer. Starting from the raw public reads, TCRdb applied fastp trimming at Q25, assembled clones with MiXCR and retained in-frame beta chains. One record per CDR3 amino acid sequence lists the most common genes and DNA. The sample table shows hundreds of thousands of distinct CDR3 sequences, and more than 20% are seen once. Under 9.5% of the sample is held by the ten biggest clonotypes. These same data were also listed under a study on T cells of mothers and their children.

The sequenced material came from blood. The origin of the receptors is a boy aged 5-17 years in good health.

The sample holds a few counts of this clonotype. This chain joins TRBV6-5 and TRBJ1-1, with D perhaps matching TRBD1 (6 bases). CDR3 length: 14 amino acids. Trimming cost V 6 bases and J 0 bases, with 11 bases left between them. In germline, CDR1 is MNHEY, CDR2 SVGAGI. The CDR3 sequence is CASRVTGLNTEAFF. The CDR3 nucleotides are TGTGCCAGCAGAGTTACAGGGTTGAACACTGAAGCTTTCTTT.

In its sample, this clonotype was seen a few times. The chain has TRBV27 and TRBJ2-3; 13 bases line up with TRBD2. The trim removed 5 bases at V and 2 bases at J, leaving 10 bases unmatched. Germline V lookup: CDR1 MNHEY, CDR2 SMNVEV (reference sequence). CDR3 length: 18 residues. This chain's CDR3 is CASSLLTSGGLLTDTQYF. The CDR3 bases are TGTGCCAGCAGTCTTCTGACTAGCGGGGGGTTACTCACAGATACGCAGTATTTT.

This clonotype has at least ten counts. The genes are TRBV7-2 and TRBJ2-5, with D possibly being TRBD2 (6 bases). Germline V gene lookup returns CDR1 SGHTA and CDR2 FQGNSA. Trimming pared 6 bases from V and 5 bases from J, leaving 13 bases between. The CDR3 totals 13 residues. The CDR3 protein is CASSFGGWETQYF. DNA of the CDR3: TGTGCCAGCAGTTTCGGAGGGTGGGAGACCCAGTACTTC.

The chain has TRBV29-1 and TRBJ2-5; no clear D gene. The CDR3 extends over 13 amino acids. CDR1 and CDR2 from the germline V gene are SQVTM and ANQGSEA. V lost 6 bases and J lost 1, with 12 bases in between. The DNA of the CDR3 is TGCAGCGTAGCTACGACAAGCCAAGAGACCCAGTACTTC. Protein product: CSVATTSQETQYF. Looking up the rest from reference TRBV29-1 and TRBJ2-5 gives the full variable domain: SAVISQKPSRDICQRGTSLTIQCQVDSQVTMMFWYRQQPGQSLTLIATANQGSEATYESGFVIDKFPISRPNLTFSTLTVSNMSPEDSSIYLCSVATTSQETQYFGPGTRLLVL.

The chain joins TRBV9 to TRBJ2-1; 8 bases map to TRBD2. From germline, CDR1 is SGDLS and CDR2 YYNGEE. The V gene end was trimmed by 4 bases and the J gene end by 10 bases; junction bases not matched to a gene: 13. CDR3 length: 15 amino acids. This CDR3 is CASSPVVAGPQEQFF. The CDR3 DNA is TGTGCCAGCAGCCCCGTGGTAGCGGGGCCCCAAGAGCAGTTCTTC.

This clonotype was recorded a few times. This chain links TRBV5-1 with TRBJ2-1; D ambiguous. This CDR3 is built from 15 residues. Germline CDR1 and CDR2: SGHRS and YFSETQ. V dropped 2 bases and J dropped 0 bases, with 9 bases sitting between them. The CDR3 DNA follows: TGCGCCAGCAGCTTCGACTTAAACTCCTACAATGAGCAGTTCTTC. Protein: CASSFDLNSYNEQFF.

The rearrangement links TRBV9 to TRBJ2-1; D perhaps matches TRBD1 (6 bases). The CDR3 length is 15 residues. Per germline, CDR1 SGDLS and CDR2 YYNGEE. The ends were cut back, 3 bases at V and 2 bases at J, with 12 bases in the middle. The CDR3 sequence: CASSASGDTYNEQFF. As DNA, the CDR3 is TGTGCCAGCAGCGCCTCAGGGGATACCTACAATGAGCAGTTCTTC.

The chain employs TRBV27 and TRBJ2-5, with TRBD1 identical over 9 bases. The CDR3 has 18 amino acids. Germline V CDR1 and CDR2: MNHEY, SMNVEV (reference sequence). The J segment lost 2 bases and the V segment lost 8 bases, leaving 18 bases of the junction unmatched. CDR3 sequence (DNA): TGTGCCAGCGGACCCATACACTCCGGGACAGGGCTTCAAGAGACCCAGTACTTC. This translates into CASGPIHSGTGLQETQYF.

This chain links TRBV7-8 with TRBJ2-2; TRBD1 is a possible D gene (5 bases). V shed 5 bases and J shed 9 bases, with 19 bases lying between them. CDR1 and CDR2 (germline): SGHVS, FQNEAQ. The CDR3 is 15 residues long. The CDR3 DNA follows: TGTGCCAGCAGCGTGGTCAGGGTCCCTGCCTGGGAGCTGTTTTTT. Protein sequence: CASSVVRVPAWELFF. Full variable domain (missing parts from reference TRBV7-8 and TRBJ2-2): GAGVSQSPRYKVAKRGQDVALRCDPISGHVSLFWYQQALGQGPEFLTYFQNEAQLDKSGLPSDRFFAERPEGSVSTLKIQRTQQEDSAVYLCASSVVRVPAWELFFGEGSRLTVL.

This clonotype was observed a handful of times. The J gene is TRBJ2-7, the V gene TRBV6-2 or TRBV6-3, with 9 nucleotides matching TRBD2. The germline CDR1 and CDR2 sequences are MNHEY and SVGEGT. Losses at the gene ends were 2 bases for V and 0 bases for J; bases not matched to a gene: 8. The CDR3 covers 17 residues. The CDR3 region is CASSYIAGGPPSYEQYF. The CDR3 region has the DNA TGTGCCAGCAGTTACATTGCGGGAGGGCCACCCTCCTACGAGCAGTACTTC.

CDR3 amino acids: CASTGTATSSRSGELFF. The CDR3 DNA is TGTGCCAGCACCGGGACCGCCACCTCCTCAAGGAGCGGGGAGCTGTTTTTT. The chain employs TRBV10-3 and TRBJ2-2; D is tentatively TRBD1 or TRBD2 (5 bases each). Trimming left V 10 bases short and J 7 bases short, with 28 bases between. Germline CDR1 ENHRY, CDR2 SYGVKD. The CDR3 extends over 17 amino acids.

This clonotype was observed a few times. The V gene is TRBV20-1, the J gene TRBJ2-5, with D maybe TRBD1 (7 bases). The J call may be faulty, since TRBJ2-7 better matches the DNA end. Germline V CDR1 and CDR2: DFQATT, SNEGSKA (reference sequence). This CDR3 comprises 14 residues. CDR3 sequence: CSADDREVSYEQYF. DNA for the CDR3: TGCAGTGCAGACGACAGGGAGGTTTCCTACGAGCAGTACTTC.

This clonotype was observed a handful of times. This CDR3 is CASSLTSGGPNEQFF. CDR3 sequence (DNA): TGTGCCAGCAGTTTGACTAGCGGGGGGCCAAATGAGCAGTTCTTC. V is TRBV12-3 or TRBV12-4 and J is TRBJ2-1; 13 bases agree with TRBD2. The trim removed 3 bases at V and 7 bases at J, leaving 3 bases unmatched. This CDR3 region has 15 residues.

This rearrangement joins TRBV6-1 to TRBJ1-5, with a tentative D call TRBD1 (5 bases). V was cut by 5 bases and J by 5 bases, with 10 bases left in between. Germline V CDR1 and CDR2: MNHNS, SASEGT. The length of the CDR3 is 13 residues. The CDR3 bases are TGTGCCAGCAGTAACGACAGAGATCAGCCCCAGCATTTT. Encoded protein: CASSNDRDQPQHF.

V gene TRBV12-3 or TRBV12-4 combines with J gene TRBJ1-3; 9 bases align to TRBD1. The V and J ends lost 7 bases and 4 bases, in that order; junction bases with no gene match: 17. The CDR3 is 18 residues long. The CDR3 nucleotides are TGTGCCAGCACCATTCGTAGGACAGGGGTCATTAGCGGAAACACCATATATTTT. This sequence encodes CASTIRRTGVISGNTIYF.

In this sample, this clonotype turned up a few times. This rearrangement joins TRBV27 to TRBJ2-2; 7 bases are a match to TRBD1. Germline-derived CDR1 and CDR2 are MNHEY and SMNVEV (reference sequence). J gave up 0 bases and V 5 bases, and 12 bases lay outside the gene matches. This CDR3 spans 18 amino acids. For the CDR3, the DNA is TGTGCCAGCAGTCTTATTGGCTGGGACAGAGCGAACACCGGGGAGCTGTTTTTT. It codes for CASSLIGWDRANTGELFF.

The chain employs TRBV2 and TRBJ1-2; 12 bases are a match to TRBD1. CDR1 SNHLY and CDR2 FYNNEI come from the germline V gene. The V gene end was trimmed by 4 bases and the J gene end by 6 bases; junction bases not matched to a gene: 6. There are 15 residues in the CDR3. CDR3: CASSVLGTGGDGYTF. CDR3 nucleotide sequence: TGTGCCAGCAGTGTTTTGGGGACAGGGGGCGATGGCTACACCTTC.

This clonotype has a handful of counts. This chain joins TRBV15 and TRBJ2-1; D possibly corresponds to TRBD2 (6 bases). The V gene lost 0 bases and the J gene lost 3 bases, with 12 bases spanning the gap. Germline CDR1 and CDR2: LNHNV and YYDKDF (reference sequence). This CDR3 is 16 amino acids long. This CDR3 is CATSRDGASVYNEQFF. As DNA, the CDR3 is TGTGCCACCAGCAGAGATGGGGCTAGCGTCTACAATGAGCAGTTCTTC.

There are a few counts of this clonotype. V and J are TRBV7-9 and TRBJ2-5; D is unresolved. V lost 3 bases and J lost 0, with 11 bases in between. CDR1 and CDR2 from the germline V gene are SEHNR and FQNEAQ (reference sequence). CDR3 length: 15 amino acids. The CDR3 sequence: CASSFPPSDQETQYF. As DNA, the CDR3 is TGTGCCAGCAGCTTCCCTCCCAGCGACCAAGAGACCCAGTACTTC.

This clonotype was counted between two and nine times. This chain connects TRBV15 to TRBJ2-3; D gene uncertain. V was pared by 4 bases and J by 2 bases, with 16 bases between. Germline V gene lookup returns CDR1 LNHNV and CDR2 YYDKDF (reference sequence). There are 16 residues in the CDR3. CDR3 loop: CATSTNDDSITDTQYF. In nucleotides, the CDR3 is TGTGCCACCAGCACGAACGATGACTCGATCACAGATACGCAGTATTTT.